The table lists the clone carrying this T cell receptor (beta chain) with a few counts. Its antigen is undetermined. Sorting based on CD45RO/CCR7/CD25/CD127/CD95/CD27 separated CD4+ naive, central memory, regulatory and stem cell-like memory cells. The investigators reverse transcribed all of the isolated RNA, so they sequenced expressed TCRB transcripts. Assay: immunoSEQ multiplex PCR; the TCRdb copy retains only in-frame clones and omits some. The sample lists some 400,000 clones; roughly 16% were seen once. The data stem from a study of beta chain features in type 1 diabetes. On the study more broadly: Summed over all samples, the examined sorted cells came to about 110 million. General observations from the study: In the patient group, naive, central memory and Treg TCRB repertoires seemed more alike than in the healthy donor group. cDNA-based reads could over-represent cells with high TCR expression.

This TCR was recovered from a woman under 30 in good health. Material: naive CD4+ T cells from blood.

CDR3 in DNA: TGTGCCAGCAGCGTAGTCGGAAGCTCGGGCTATGGCTACACCTTC. This sequence encodes CASSVVGSSGYGYTF. This chain connects TRBV9 to TRBJ1-2; D is ambiguous. The CDR3 contains 15 residues. Germline V gene lookup returns CDR1 SGDLS and CDR2 YYNGEE. The V and J ends lost 0 bases and 4 bases respectively, with 13 bases between them.